This T cell receptor (beta chain) was sequenced for a study of read filtering for tumor transcriptome and immune sequencing (dated by TCRdb to 2018 to 2021). With regard to the full study: The cohort consisted of approximately 17 male and around 14 female patients, with a mean age of around 60 years and an age range of roughly 45 to 90. By revised international staging, fewer than ten patients were R-ISS I, some 17 were R-ISS II and 7 were R-ISS III. TCR-region mapped reads per sample ranged from about 3.5 to 10.27 million with IR-seq versus only roughly 75 to 1273 with RNA-seq. After DNase treatment, whole-transcriptome libraries were prepared with the TruSeq RNA Access Library Prep Kit. One main goal was a read-filtering strategy for immune repertoire data, in particular deciding whether clonotypes backed by only one read should be removed. The study compared TCR repertoires from targeted immune repertoire sequencing and bulk whole-transcriptome sequencing run on the same bone marrow samples. Paper-wide results and their limitations: Compared with RNA-seq, IR-seq captured clonotypes at much higher depth and more reliably, and a smaller IR-seq throughput was enough to identify most shared clonotypes. In IR-seq, single-read clonotypes were 80% to 90% of clonotypes but 3% to 4% of total reads; in RNA-seq they were approximately 73% of clonotypes and roughly 42% of reads. The correlation between IR-seq and RNA-seq shared clonotype proportions rose when single-read clonotypes were removed. The sorted CD138-negative fraction was a mixed bone marrow immune population, not purified T cells.

This clonotype was picked up many times. The specificity of this receptor is unknown. No base quality values were provided; no much bigger clone lies one nucleotide off. Starting from 400 ng RNA, TCR libraries were constructed with the Immunoverse kit using molecular barcoded adaptors that cover the alpha/delta and beta/gamma chains. TCR library preparation was performed with the same RNA that was used for transcriptome sequencing. Sequencing of TCR libraries was carried out on an Illumina HiSeq 4000 with 2 x 150 cycles. In the original analysis: MiXCR aligned TCR reads to human V, D, J and C references and assembled the aligned reads into CDR3 clonotypes, with quality filtering and error correction included. Clonotype counts and gene usage diversity were analyzed with the tcR package in R. Raw mapping reads were checked after the RNA-seq reads had been mapped by STAR aligner version 2.5.3a onto the human GRCh37 genome. To test how sequencing depth affects detected clonotypes, IR-seq fastq files were randomly downsampled with Seqtk 1.3. Using fastp trimming at Q25 and MiXCR clonotype assembly, TCRdb reanalyzed the public sequencing data and kept in-frame beta chains. Each entry merges the rows of one CDR3 protein and shows their most common DNA and genes. The V and J calls were not made by the authors but by TCRdb's processing. Present in this sample are about 130,000 distinct CDR3 sequences, around 14% of which were seen just once. In total, the top ten clones hold about 7.7% of the sample.

CDR1 SEHNR and CDR2 FQNEAQ are derived from the germline V gene (reference sequence). The cysteine opens and the phenylalanine closes a CDR3 of 17 amino acids. Only CDR3 DNA remains: 51 bases, in frame from the first base. At the junction V is shortened by 5 bases and J by 1 base; bases outside the gene matches: 3. Bone marrow was sampled from every patient at the time of active disease. Ficoll-Hypaque density gradient centrifugation was used to isolate bone marrow mononuclear cells. To remove myeloma plasma cells, the cells were labeled with CD138 magnetic microbeads on a MACS separator, and CD138-negative cells were then collected by negative selection. Flow cytometry with CD138 antibodies on an Attune NxT was used to check how pure the isolated cells were. Total RNA was extracted using TRIzol reagent and was quantified on a NanoDrop spectrophotometer. Paired RNA-seq and IR-seq were performed on each patient's CD138-negative bone marrow sample.

The sequence is built from TRBV7-9 and TRBJ2-1; TRBD2 fits 15 bases in the junction. The sequenced sample consisted of a population of CD138-negative cells sorted from bone marrow. Interpreted using the paper, the cell subset or site label stands for: bone marrow mononuclear cells depleted of CD138+ plasma/myeloma cells by negative magnetic selection. The TCR sequence derives from a donor aged 40 or older with multiple myeloma. At the DNA level, the sequence is TGTGCCAGCAGCAAGGGACTAGCGGGGGGATCCTACAATGAGCAGTTCTTC. Translated, it gives CASSKGLAGGSYNEQFF. Supplemented by the reference TRBV7-9 and TRBJ2-1 proteins around the CDR3, the complete variable domain is DTGVSQNPRHKITKRGQNVTFRCDPISEHNRLYWYRQTLGQGPEFLTYFQNEAQLEKSRLLSDRFSAERPKGSFSTLEIQRTEQGDSAMYLCASSKGLAGGSYNEQFFGPGTRLTVL.